Listed below are T cell receptor beta chains from one sample, sequenced in a study of blood T cell repertoires in COVID-19. The data were produced by immunoSEQ multiplex PCR, yet TCRdb's version contains in-frame clones alone and is incomplete. The table includes approximately 250,000 clones, about 88% detected once. The sequencing input was PBMCs or T cells enriched from blood (not recorded which). All receptors derive from a young man with acute COVID-19. The conserved cysteine and the conserved F or W are not part of the CDR3 here. Each record gives: V gene, J gene, CDR3 length, CDR3 protein.

TRBV28	TRBJ1-5	16	ASSSSGTGLYSNQPQH
TRBV7-9	TRBJ2-4	16	ASRPGLAGRLDQNIQY
TRBV3-1/TRBV3-2	TRBJ1-1	12	ASSQASWSTEAF
TRBV29-1	TRBJ1-1	14	SVPRPPGQGNTEAF
TRBV6-2/TRBV6-3	TRBJ1-1	14	ASSYSTGLGDTEAF
TRBV13	TRBJ1-4	13	ASSSYTGGAGKLF
TRBV25-1	TRBJ2-2	12	ASSTGEDTGELF
TRBV7-2	TRBJ1-2	13	ASSGRDQKLDGYT
TRBV11-3	TRBJ1-3	12	ASSPGLGGNTIY
TRBV6-1	TRBJ1-2	16	ASSALLGLPDSISGYT
TRBV12-3/TRBV12-4	TRBJ2-3	10	ATLAGTDTQY
TRBV6-2/TRBV6-3	TRBJ1-5	15	ASSGRDNPGSGQPQH